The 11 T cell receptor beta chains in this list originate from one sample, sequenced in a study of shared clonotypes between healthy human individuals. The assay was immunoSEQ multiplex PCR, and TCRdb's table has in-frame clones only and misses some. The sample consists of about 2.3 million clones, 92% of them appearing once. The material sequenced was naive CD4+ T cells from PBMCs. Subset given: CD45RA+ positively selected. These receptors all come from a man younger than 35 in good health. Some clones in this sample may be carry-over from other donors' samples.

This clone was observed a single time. The CDR3: CASSSRASGRIDTQYF. CDR3 DNA sequence: TGTGCCAGCAGCTCCCGGGCTAGCGGGAGGATAGATACGCAGTATTTT. This chain links TRBV7-9 with TRBJ2-3; 11 bases agree with TRBD2. The length of the CDR3 is 16 residues. Germline V CDR1 and CDR2: SEHNR, FQNEAQ (reference sequence). With 4 bases clipped from V and 5 bases from J, the junction kept 8 bases outside the gene matches.

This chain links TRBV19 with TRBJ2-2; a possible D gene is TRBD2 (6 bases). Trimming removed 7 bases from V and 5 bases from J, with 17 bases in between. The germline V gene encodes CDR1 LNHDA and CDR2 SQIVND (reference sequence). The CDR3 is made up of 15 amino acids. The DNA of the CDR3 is TGTGCCAGTATGGTTCGCACCGCGGGAACCGGGGAGCTGTTTTTT. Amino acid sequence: CASMVRTAGTGELFF.

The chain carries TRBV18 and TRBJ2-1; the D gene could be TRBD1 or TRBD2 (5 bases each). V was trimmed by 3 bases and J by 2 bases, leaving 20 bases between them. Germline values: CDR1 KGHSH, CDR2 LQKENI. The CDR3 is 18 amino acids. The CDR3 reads CASSPGAAPSGPYNEQFF. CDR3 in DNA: TGTGCCAGCTCACCGGGCGCAGCGCCCTCGGGGCCCTACAATGAGCAGTTCTTC.

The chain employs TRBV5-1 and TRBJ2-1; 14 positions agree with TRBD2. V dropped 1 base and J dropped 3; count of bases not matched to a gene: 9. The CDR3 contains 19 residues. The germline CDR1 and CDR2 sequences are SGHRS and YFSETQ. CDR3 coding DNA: TGCGCCAGCAGCTTGTCGGGGACTAGCGGGAGTCTGGTCTACAATGAGCAGTTCTTC. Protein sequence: CASSLSGTSGSLVYNEQFF.

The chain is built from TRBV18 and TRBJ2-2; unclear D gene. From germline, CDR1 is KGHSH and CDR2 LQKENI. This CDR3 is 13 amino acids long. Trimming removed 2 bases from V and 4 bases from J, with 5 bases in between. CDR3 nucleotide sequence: TGTGCCAGCTCACCAATTATCACCGGGGAGCTGTTTTTT. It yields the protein CASSPIITGELFF.

CDR3 sequence (DNA): TGCGCCAGCAGCTCTACGGGGGAGATAAATCAGCCCCAGCATTTT. It is translated as CASSSTGEINQPQHF. The chain uses TRBV5-1 and TRBJ1-5, with TRBD1 as a possible D gene (5 bases). Trimming cost V 3 bases and J 4 bases, with 14 bases left between them. The CDR3 has 15 residues. CDR1 is SGHRS and CDR2 is YFSETQ in the germline V gene.

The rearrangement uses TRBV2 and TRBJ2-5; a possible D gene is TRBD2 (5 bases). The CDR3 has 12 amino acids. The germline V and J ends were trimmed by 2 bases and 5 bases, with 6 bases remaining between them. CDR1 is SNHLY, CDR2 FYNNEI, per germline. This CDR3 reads CASSERDETQYF. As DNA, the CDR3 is TGTGCCAGCAGTGAACGGGATGAGACCCAGTACTTC.

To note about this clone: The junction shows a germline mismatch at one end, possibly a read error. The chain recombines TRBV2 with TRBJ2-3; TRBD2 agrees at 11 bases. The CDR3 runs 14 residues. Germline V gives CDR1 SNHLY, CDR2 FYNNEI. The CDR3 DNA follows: TGTGCCGGAACCCTAGCGGGAGGCACATATACGCAGTATTTT. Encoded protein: CAGTLAGGTYTQYF. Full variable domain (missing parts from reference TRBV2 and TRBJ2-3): EPEVTQTPSHQVTQMGQEVILRCVPISNHLYFYWYRQILGQKVEFLVSFYNNEISEKSEIFDDQFSVERPDGSNFTLKIRSTKLEDSAMYFCAGTLAGGTYTQYFGPGTRLTVL.

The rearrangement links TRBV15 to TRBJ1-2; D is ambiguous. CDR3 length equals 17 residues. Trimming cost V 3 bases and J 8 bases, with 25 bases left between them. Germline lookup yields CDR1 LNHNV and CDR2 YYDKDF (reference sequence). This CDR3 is CATSRAGEGELGGGYTF. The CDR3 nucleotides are TGTGCCACCAGCAGGGCCGGCGAGGGTGAACTTGGTGGAGGCTACACCTTC.

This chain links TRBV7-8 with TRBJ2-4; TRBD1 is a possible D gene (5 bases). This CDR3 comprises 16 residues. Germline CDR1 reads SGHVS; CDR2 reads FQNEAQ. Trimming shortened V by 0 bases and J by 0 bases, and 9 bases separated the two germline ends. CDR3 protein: CASSLASGLAKNIQYF. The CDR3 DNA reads TGTGCCAGCAGCTTAGCGTCAGGGCTAGCCAAAAACATTCAGTACTTC.

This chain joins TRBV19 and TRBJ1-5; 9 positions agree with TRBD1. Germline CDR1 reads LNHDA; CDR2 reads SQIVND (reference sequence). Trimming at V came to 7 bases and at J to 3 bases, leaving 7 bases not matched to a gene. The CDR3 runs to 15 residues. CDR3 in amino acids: CASTMDRGPNQPQHF. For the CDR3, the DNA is TGTGCCAGTACCATGGACAGGGGACCCAATCAGCCCCAGCATTTT.